Each of the 15 T cell receptor beta chains below was sequenced from the same sample in a study of cytomegalovirus exposure and HLA in healthy donors. The PCR contained 60 Vbeta and 13 Jbeta primers. Assay: immunoSEQ multiplex PCR; the TCRdb copy retains only in-frame clones and omits some. The sample's table shows some 47,000 clones. The source material was PBMCs. These receptors all come from a middle-aged woman in good health and CMV-seronegative.

This chain uses TRBV27 with TRBJ2-1, with unresolved D. The germline V gene has CDR1 MNHEY and CDR2 SMNVEV (reference sequence). This CDR3 is built from 13 residues. Trimming cost V 4 bases and J 6 bases, with 10 bases left between them. CDR3 residues: CASSWSETNEQFF. The CDR3 bases are TGTGCCAGCAGTTGGTCGGAGACCAATGAGCAGTTCTTC.

The chain recombines TRBV7-6 with TRBJ2-7; D remains unclear. V gave up 1 base and J gave up 4 bases, with 11 bases separating them. The CDR3 spans 14 residues. CDR1 is SGHVS and CDR2 is FNYEAQ in the germline V gene. The CDR3 sequence is CASSLGQRSYEQYF. CDR3 DNA: TGTGCCAGCAGCTTAGGGCAGCGATCATACGAGCAGTACTTC.

The genes are TRBV5-6 and TRBJ1-6; no reliable D call. Germline CDR1 reads SGHDT; CDR2 reads YYEEEE. V was shortened by 4 bases and J by 10 bases, with 18 bases between the two germline ends. The CDR3 totals 15 residues. The CDR3 sequence is CASSPLTRVGSPLHF. Written as DNA, the CDR3 is TGTGCCAGCAGCCCACTCACCCGGGTAGGATCACCCCTCCACTTT.

The chain employs TRBV30 and TRBJ2-1; 11 bases map to TRBD2. Per the germline V gene, CDR1 is GTSNPN and CDR2 is SVGIG (reference sequence). This CDR3 has 14 residues. The J segment lost 6 bases and the V segment lost 2 bases, leaving 3 bases of the junction unmatched. CDR3 coding DNA: TGTGCCTGGAGTATGGGACTAGCGGTCAATGAGCAGTTCTTC. It specifies CAWSMGLAVNEQFF.

The chain recombines TRBV29-1 with TRBJ2-7, with 9 bases fitting TRBD1. The germline CDR1 and CDR2 sequences are SQVTM and ANQGSEA. The V segment lost 6 bases and the J segment 2 bases; nucleotides outside the gene matches: 8. The CDR3 is 14 amino acids. The CDR3 region has the DNA TGCAGCGTGGCCCGACAGGGGGTCGCCTACGAGCAGTACTTC. It encodes CSVARQGVAYEQYF.

This rearrangement joins TRBV7-9 to TRBJ1-1, with D unclear. V was shortened by 0 bases and J by 0 bases, with 8 bases between the two germline ends. CDR1 is SEHNR and CDR2 is FQNEAQ in the germline V gene (reference sequence). The CDR3 runs to 15 residues. CDR3 amino acids: CASSLARVMNTEAFF. CDR3 DNA sequence: TGTGCCAGCAGCTTAGCGAGGGTAATGAACACTGAAGCTTTCTTT.

The chain uses TRBV6-6 and TRBJ2-3; TRBD2 matches 8 bases. Per germline, CDR1 MNHNY and CDR2 SVGAGI (reference sequence). The V gene end was trimmed by 2 bases and the J gene end by 3 bases; junction bases not matched to a gene: 4. This CDR3 has 15 amino acids. The CDR3 reads CASSYRSGSTDTQYF. CDR3 nucleotide sequence: TGTGCCAGCAGTTACCGCAGCGGGAGTACAGATACGCAGTATTTT.

The rearrangement links TRBV6-1 to TRBJ1-2; possibly TRBD1 for D (6 bases). Germline V CDR1 and CDR2: MNHNS, SASEGT. CDR3 size: 15 residues. Between the trimmed V and J ends, which lost 2 bases and 6 bases, there was a span of 16 bases. CDR3 amino acids: CASSEPGQKRDGYTF. The CDR3 nucleotides are TGTGCCAGCAGTGAACCAGGACAGAAACGCGATGGCTACACCTTC.

This rearrangement joins TRBV5-8 to TRBJ2-7, with TRBD2 identical over 13 bases. Germline CDR1 reads SGHTS; CDR2 reads YDEGEE. This CDR3 comprises 16 residues. Trimming at V came to 3 bases and at J to 2 bases, leaving 5 bases not matched to a gene. The CDR3 DNA is TGTGCCAGCAGCTACCCGGGACTAGCGGGAACCTACGAGCAGTACTTC. It is translated as CASSYPGLAGTYEQYF. The whole variable domain, filled in from reference TRBV5-8 and TRBJ2-7, reads EAGVTQSPTHLIKTRGQQATLRCSPISGHTSVYWYQQALGLGLQFLLWYDEGEERNRGNFPPRFSGRQFPNYSSELNVNALELEDSALYLCASSYPGLAGTYEQYFGPGTRLTVT.

The genes are TRBV6-1 and TRBJ2-2, with 10 bases lining up with TRBD2. The germline CDR1 and CDR2 sequences are MNHNS and SASEGT. The junction had 0 bases not matched to a gene; V was cut back by 0 bases and J by 5 bases. The CDR3 loop spans 15 amino acids. CDR3 loop: CASSEASGRTGELFF. The CDR3 DNA reads as TGTGCCAGCAGTGAAGCTAGCGGGAGGACCGGGGAGCTGTTTTTT.

V and J are TRBV7-9 and TRBJ1-1, with D possibly being TRBD1 (5 bases). Between the trimmed V and J ends, which lost 6 bases and 6 bases, there was a span of 14 bases. The germline gives CDR1 SEHNR, CDR2 FQNEAQ (reference sequence). The CDR3 contains 13 residues. As DNA, the CDR3 is TGTGCCAGCAGTGGGGGGAGGGCTGCTGAAGCTTTCTTT. This gives the protein CASSGGRAAEAFF.

The chain carries TRBV2 and TRBJ1-4; no firm D call. CDR1 is SNHLY, CDR2 FYNNEI, per germline. CDR3 length: 15 residues. V was cut by 6 bases and J by 8 bases, with 19 bases left in between. The CDR3 loop is CASSPGPGREEKLFF. CDR3 nucleotide sequence: TGTGCCAGCAGCCCAGGACCCGGACGGGAAGAAAAACTGTTTTTT.

This chain links TRBV5-4 with TRBJ1-1, with 9 bases that match TRBD1. The CDR3 length is 15 residues. Germline V gene data show CDR1 as SGHNT and CDR2 as YYREEE (reference sequence). V dropped 4 bases and J dropped 1; count of bases not matched to a gene: 5. CDR3 region: CASSGPDRGNTEAFF. CDR3 bases: TGTGCCAGCAGCGGGCCGGACAGGGGGAACACTGAAGCTTTCTTT.

V usage is TRBV20-1 and J usage is TRBJ2-7; TRBD2 is a possible D gene (5 bases). The germline V gene encodes CDR1 DFQATT and CDR2 SNEGSKA (reference sequence). This CDR3 spans 11 amino acids. Trimming cost V 6 bases and J 4 bases, with 10 bases left between them. The CDR3 DNA reads as TGCAGTGCAGCGGACCATTACGAGCAGTACTTC. Its protein product is CSAADHYEQYF.

The chain joins TRBV6-5 to TRBJ2-7, with 9 bases aligning to TRBD1. Germline-derived CDR1 and CDR2 are MNHEY and SVGAGI. The CDR3 spans 14 residues. Trimming removed 2 bases from V and 4 bases from J; junction bases left unmatched: 3. The DNA of the CDR3 is TGTGCCAGCAGTTACCACGGACAGGGGTACGAGCAGTACTTC. It translates to CASSYHGQGYEQYF.